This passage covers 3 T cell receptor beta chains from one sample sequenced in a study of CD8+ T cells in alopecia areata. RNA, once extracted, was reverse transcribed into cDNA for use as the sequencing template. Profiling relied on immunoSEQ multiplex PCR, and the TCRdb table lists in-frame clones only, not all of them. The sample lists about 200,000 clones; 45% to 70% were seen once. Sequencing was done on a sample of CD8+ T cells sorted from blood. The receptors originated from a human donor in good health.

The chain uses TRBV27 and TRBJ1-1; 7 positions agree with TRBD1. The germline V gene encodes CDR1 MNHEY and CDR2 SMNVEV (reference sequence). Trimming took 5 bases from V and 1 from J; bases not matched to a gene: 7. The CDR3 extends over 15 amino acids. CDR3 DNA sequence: TGTGCCAGCAGTCGTCAACAGGGGACGAACACTGAAGCTTTCTTT. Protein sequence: CASSRQQGTNTEAFF.

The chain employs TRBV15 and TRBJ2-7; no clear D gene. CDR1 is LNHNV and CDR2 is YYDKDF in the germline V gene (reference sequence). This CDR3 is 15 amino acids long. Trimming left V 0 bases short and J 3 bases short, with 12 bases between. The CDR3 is CATSRDRGQFYEQYF. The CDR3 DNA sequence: TGTGCCACCAGCAGAGATCGTGGGCAGTTCTACGAGCAGTACTTC.

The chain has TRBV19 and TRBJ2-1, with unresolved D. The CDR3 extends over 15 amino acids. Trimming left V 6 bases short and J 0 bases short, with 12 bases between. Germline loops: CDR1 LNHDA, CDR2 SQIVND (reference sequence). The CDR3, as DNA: TGTGCCAGTAGCCTGGCTGCGAGCTCCTACAATGAGCAGTTCTTC. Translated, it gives CASSLAASSYNEQFF.